This T cell receptor (beta chain) was sequenced during a study of T cells in Graves' hyperthyroidism and ophthalmopathy. Study summary: The blood sample was taken at first diagnosis, before treatment began.

Trimming cost V 6 bases and J 0 bases, with 15 bases left between them. CDR1 MDHEN and CDR2 SYDVKM come from the germline V gene. The CDR3 runs to 17 residues. Using RNA transcripts as the source, TCR beta CDR3 regions were amplified. The HTBI primer set served for first-round RT-PCR of the TCR CDR3. TCRdb redid the calling of the multiplex PCR reads with MiXCR, one entry per CDR3 protein. Counted here are around 600,000 distinct CDR3 sequences, less than 20% occurring once; the ten biggest clones make up around 6.6%. Patients with uncontrolled infections, other autoimmune diseases, pregnancy or lactation were excluded.

The specimen sequenced was blood. This receptor was obtained from a woman aged 25-40 years with Graves' hyperthyroidism. V is TRBV28 and J is TRBJ2-6, with unresolved D. Here the CDR3 reads CASSRVRADSGANVLTF. The CDR3 nucleotides read TGTGCCAGCAGCCGGGTAAGAGCAGACTCTGGGGCCAACGTCCTGACTTTC. Complete variable domain (other parts from reference TRBV28 and TRBJ2-6): DVKVTQSSRYLVKRTGEKVFLECVQDMDHENMFWYRQDPGLGLRLIYFSYDVKMKEKGDIPEGYSVSREKKERFSLILESASTNQTSMYLCASSRVRADSGANVLTFGAGSRLTVL.